The source of this T cell receptor beta chain is a study of shared clonotypes between healthy human individuals. Whole-study findings and limits: Relative to memory subsets, naive subsets generally showed larger estimated richness. Clonotype sharing across donors was expected to vary with sequencing depth.

TCRdb's copy holds only in-frame clones and misses some; the assay was immunoSEQ multiplex PCR. The data show about 2.5 million clones, with 85% to 95% seen just once and about 0.41% held by the top ten. As regards this clone: Antigen unknown. The same CDR3 can be traced to other DNA sequences in this sample.

Trimming removed 5 bases from V and 4 bases from J, with 12 bases in between. The CDR3 runs 13 residues. Germline loops: CDR1 SGHRS, CDR2 YFSETQ. Sequencing was performed on naive CD4+ T cells from PBMCs. Specified subset: CD45RA+ positively selected. The receptor's source is a man younger than 30 in good health. Some clones in this sample may be carry-over from other donors' samples. The chain uses TRBV5-1 and TRBJ1-1, with a tentative D call TRBD1 (6 bases). CDR3 protein: CASSYRESTEAFF. Here the CDR3 DNA reads TGCGCCAGCAGTTACAGGGAGAGCACTGAAGCTTTCTTT. Full variable domain (missing parts from reference TRBV5-1 and TRBJ1-1): KAGVTQTPRYLIKTRGQQVTLSCSPISGHRSVSWYQQTPGQGLQFLFEYFSETQRNKGNFPGRFSGRQFSNSRSEMNVSTLELGDSALYLCASSYRESTEAFFGQGTRLTVV.